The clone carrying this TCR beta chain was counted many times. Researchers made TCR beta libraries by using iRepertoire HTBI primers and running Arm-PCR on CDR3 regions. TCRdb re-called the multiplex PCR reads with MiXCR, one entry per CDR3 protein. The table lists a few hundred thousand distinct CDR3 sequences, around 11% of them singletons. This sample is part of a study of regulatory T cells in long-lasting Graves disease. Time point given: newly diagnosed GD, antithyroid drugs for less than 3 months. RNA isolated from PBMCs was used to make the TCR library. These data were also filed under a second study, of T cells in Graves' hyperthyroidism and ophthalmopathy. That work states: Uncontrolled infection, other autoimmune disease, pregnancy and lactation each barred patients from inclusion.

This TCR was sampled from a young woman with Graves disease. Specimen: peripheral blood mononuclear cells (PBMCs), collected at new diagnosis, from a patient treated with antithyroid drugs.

The CDR3 sequence is CSARGTGDEQFF. Written as DNA, the CDR3 is TGCAGTGCTAGAGGGACAGGGGATGAGCAGTTCTTC. V gene TRBV20-1 combines with J gene TRBJ2-1, with 9 bases aligning to TRBD1. V was pared by 1 base and J by 8 bases, with 0 bases of the junction left unmatched. The CDR3 is 12 amino acids. Looked up from germline, CDR1 is DFQATT and CDR2 is SNEGSKA (reference sequence).